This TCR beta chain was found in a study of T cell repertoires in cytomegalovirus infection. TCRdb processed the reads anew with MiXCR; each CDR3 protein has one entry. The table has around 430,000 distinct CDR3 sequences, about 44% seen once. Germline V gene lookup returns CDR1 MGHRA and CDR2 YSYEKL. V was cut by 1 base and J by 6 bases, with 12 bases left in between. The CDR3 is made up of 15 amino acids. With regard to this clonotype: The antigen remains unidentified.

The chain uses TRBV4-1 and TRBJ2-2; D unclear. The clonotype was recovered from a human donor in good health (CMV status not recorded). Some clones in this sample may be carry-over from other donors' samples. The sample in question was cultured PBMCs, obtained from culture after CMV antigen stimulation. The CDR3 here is CASSQAIRAAGELFF. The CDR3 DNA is TGCGCCAGCAGCCAAGCGATCCGGGCGGCCGGGGAGCTGTTTTTT.